This T cell receptor beta chain was sequenced during a study of blood T cell repertoires in COVID-19. The overall study: PBMCs, B-cell-depleted T cells, or T cells provided the cDNA or gDNA that made up the material.

Assay used: immunoSEQ multiplex PCR; TCRdb lists only in-frame clones, some missing. The table records 400,000 to 500,000 clones, roughly 88% of them present only once. The V end lost 4 bases, the J end lost 2 bases, and 11 bases lay between the germline ends. Germline CDR1 reads SEHNR; CDR2 reads FQNEAQ (reference sequence). CDR3 length: 14 residues. The rearrangement joins TRBV7-9 to TRBJ1-2; no clear D. The sequence was obtained from a woman in her thirties with active or convalescent COVID-19. What was sequenced was peripheral blood. This chain's CDR3 is CASSYTGGNYGYTF. The CDR3 DNA reads as TGTGCCAGCAGCTACACGGGTGGAAACTATGGCTACACCTTC.